Presented here are 6 T cell receptor beta chains from one specimen sequenced in a study of blood T cell repertoires in COVID-19. Libraries were prepared by immunoSEQ multiplex PCR; TCRdb keeps only in-frame clonotypes and omits some of them. The sample has hundreds of thousands of clones, around 89% seen once. Input material: peripheral blood. Source of these receptors: a woman aged 30 to 39 with acute or convalescent COVID-19.

The J gene is TRBJ2-1, the V gene TRBV5-1; D is perhaps TRBD1 (7 bases). Trimming pared 6 bases from V and 7 bases from J, leaving 14 bases between. The CDR3 runs to 13 residues. In germline, CDR1 is SGHRS, CDR2 YFSETQ. The CDR3 region has the DNA TGCGCCAGCACTCAGGGGGGCCAAAATGAGCAGTTCTTC. Translation: CASTQGGQNEQFF.

This chain connects TRBV10-3 to TRBJ1-1, with 7 bases aligning to TRBD1. V was clipped by 4 bases and J by 4 bases; unmatched bases: 0. CDR1 is ENHRY and CDR2 is SYGVKD in the germline V gene. The CDR3 length is 12 residues. The CDR3 here is CAISAGGTEAFF. DNA for the CDR3: TGTGCCATCAGTGCAGGGGGCACTGAAGCTTTCTTT.

The V call is TRBV5-4, the J call TRBJ2-2; 9 bases are shared with TRBD1. This CDR3 spans 15 amino acids. CDR1 SGHNT and CDR2 YYREEE come from the germline V gene (reference sequence). With 10 bases clipped from V and 7 bases from J, the junction kept 14 bases outside the gene matches. Here the CDR3 DNA reads TGTGCCGATCACCCGGACAGGGGATTAGGCGGGGAGCTGTTTTTT. It specifies CADHPDRGLGGELFF.

The chain joins TRBV11-3 to TRBJ2-1, with 8 nucleotides matching TRBD1. V lost 0 bases and J lost 2; bases outside the gene matches: 0. Looked up from germline, CDR1 is SGHNT and CDR2 is YENEEA. CDR3 length equals 15 residues. The CDR3 here is CASSLEQGAYNEQFF. The CDR3 nucleotides read TGTGCCAGCAGCTTAGAACAGGGGGCCTACAATGAGCAGTTCTTC.

The chain joins TRBV9 to TRBJ1-1, with TRBD1 identical over 7 bases. CDR3 length: 14 residues. The germline V gene encodes CDR1 SGDLS and CDR2 YYNGEE. V lost 3 bases and J lost 5; bases outside the gene matches: 7. The CDR3 coding sequence is TGTGCCAGCAGCGCCCGACAGGGATCGACTGAAGCTTTCTTT. It encodes CASSARQGSTEAFF.

V and J are TRBV9 and TRBJ2-3, with D possibly matching TRBD2 (6 bases). The CDR3 is made up of 13 amino acids. CDR1 SGDLS and CDR2 YYNGEE come from the germline V gene. The CDR3 nucleotides are TGTTCTAGTGGAGGGGTGAACACAGATACGCAGTATTTT. Its translation: CSSGGVNTDTQYF.